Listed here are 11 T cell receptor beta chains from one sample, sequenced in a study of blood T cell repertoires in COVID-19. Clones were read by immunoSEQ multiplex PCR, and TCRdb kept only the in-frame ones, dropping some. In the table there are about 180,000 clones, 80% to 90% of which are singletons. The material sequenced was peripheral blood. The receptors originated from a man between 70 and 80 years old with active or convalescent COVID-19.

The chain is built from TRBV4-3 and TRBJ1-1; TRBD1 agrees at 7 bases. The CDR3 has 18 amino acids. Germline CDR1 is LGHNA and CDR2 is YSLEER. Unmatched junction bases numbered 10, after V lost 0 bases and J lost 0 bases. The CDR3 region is CASSQEGTGVFMNTEAFF. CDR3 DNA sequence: TGCGCCAGCAGCCAAGAAGGAACAGGGGTCTTCATGAACACTGAAGCTTTCTTT.

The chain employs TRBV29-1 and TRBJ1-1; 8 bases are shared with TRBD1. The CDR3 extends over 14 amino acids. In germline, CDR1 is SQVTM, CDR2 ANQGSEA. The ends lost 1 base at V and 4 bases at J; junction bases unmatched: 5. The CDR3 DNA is TGCAGCGTTGAAGGACAGGGGCACTCCACTGAAGCTTTCTTT. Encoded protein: CSVEGQGHSTEAFF.

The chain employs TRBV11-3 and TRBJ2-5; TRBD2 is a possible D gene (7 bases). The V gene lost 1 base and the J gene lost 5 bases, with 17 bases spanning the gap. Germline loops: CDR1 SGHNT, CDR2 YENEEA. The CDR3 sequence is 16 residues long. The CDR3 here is CASSLGRGGRSETQYF. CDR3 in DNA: TGTGCCAGCAGCTTAGGAAGGGGGGGCCGTTCGGAGACCCAGTACTTC.

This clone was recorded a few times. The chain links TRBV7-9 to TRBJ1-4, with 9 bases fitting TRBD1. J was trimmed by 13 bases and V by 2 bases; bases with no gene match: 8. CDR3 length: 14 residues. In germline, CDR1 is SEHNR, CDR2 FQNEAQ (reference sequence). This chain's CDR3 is CASSLTTGGRGLFF. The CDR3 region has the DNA TGTGCCAGCAGCTTAACGACAGGGGGTCGAGGACTGTTTTTT.

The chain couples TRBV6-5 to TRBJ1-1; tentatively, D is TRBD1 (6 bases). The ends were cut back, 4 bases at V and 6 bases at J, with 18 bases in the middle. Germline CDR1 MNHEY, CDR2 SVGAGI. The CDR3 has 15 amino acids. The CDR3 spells CASSSYSTGSAEAFF. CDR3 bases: TGTGCCAGCAGTTCTTACTCTACAGGGTCCGCTGAAGCTTTCTTT.

DNA for the CDR3: TGCAGTGCTAGGACGCGGGATGGCTACACCTTC. Translation: CSARTRDGYTF. The gene calls are TRBV20-1 and TRBJ1-2; D is unclear. The germline V gene encodes CDR1 DFQATT and CDR2 SNEGSKA (reference sequence). Trimming stripped 3 bases from V and 6 bases from J, with 8 bases between. The length of the CDR3 is 11 residues.

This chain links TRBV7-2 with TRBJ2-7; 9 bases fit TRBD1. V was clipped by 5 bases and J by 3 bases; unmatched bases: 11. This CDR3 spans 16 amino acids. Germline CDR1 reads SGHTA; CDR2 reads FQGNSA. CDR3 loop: CASSIGSGQGNYEQYF. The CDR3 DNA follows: TGTGCCAGCAGCATCGGATCGGGACAGGGAAACTACGAGCAGTACTTC. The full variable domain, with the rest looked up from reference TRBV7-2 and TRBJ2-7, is GAGVSQSPSNKVTEKGKDVELRCDPISGHTALYWYRQSLGQGLEFLIYFQGNSAPDKSGLPSDRFSAERTGGSVSTLTIQRTQQEDSAVYLCASSIGSGQGNYEQYFGPGTRLTVT.

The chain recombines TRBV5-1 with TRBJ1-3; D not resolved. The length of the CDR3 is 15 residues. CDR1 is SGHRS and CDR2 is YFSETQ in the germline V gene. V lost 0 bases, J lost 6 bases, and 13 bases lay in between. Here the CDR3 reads CASSLGSPGVNTIYF. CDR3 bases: TGCGCCAGCAGCTTGGGTTCCCCGGGAGTAAACACCATATATTTT. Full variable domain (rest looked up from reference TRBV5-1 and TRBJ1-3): KAGVTQTPRYLIKTRGQQVTLSCSPISGHRSVSWYQQTPGQGLQFLFEYFSETQRNKGNFPGRFSGRQFSNSRSEMNVSTLELGDSALYLCASSLGSPGVNTIYFGEGSWLTVV.

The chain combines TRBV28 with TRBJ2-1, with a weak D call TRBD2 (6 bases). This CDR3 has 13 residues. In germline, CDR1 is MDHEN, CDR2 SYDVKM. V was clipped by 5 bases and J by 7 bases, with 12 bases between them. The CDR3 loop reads CASSKDYRNEQFF. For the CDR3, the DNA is TGTGCCAGCAGTAAGGACTACCGTAATGAGCAGTTCTTC.

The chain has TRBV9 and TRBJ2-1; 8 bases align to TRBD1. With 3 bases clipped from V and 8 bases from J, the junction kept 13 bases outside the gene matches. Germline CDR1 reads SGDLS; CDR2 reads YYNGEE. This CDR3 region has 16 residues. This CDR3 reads CASSAPRGLPPYEQFF. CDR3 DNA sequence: TGTGCCAGCAGCGCCCCCAGGGGGCTCCCGCCATATGAGCAGTTCTTC. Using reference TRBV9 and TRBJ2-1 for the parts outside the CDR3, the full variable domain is DSGVTQTPKHLITATGQRVTLRCSPRSGDLSVYWYQQSLDQGLQFLIQYYNGEERAKGNILERFSAQQFPDLHSELNLSSLELGDSALYFCASSAPRGLPPYEQFFGPGTRLTVL.

The CDR3: CASSQGTGVTEAFF. In DNA form, the CDR3 reads TGTGCCAGCAGCCAAGGGACAGGGGTGACTGAAGCTTTCTTT. The chain joins TRBV3-1 (or the pseudogene TRBV3-2) to TRBJ1-1, with 9 nucleotides matching TRBD1. With V trimmed by 1 base and J by 5 bases, 2 bases remained unmatched. The CDR3 has 14 amino acids. Germline CDR1 and CDR2: LGHDT and YNNKEL (reference sequence).